The subject of this entry is one T cell receptor beta chain. Its target is not known. This record belongs to a study of CXCR3-negative and CXCR3-positive naive CD8 T cells. Study-wide results and caveats: Naive cells that were CXCR3-negative or CXCR3-positive used TRBV-TRBJ genes alike, while memory cells diverged. Compared with CXCR3-negative naive cells, CXCR3-positive naive cells showed more hydrophobic TRB CDR3s.

Naive CD8+ T cells carried a CD45RO-CCR7+CD27+CD95- phenotype. UMI-labeled TRB cDNA libraries were prepared by 5' RACE. TCRdb derives one entry per CDR3 protein from the 5' RACE reads, leaving out DNA. This sample's table reports 75,000 to 100,000 distinct CDR3 sequences. CDR3 length: 13 residues. Per the germline V gene, CDR1 is SGHAT and CDR2 is FQDESV (reference sequence). This clonotype was sampled from a human donor in good health. Some clones in this sample may be carry-over from other donors' samples. Source material: naive CXCR3+ CD8+ T cells from blood. Subset in this sample: CD45RO-CCR7+CD27+CD95- naive CD8+ T cells expressing CXCR3 (TNR3+). The chain uses TRBV11-1 and TRBJ2-1; TCRdb's D call of TRBD1 is untestable without DNA. This chain's CDR3 is CASSLVVAHEQFF.